The 14 T cell receptor beta chains in this list originate from one sample, sequenced in a study of T cell repertoires in cytomegalovirus infection (dated by TCRdb to between 2018 and 2021). The treatment or condition label, as the study defines it: in vitro stimulation with specific CMV peptide epitopes to enrich CMV-specific T cells. Sequencing was carried out with an Illumina HiSeq 1500. In-frame beta chains were kept once TCRdb had trimmed the public reads at Q25 with fastp and called clones with MiXCR. Each entry is one CDR3 protein sequence, shown with its most common DNA and genes. The sample contains about 400,000 distinct CDR3 sequences, 34% of them found a single time. Approximately 12% of the sample belongs to the ten largest clones. Their specific antigens are unknown. Material: cultured PBMCs, obtained from culture after CMV antigen stimulation. Source of these receptors: a human donor in good health (CMV status not recorded). Some clones in this sample may be carry-over from other donors' samples.

This clonotype was picked up many times. The rearrangement uses TRBV7-9 and TRBJ2-3; weak D call: TRBD2 (6 bases). The ends were cut back, 5 bases at V and 0 bases at J, with 12 bases in the middle. The CDR3 spans 15 residues. Germline assignment: CDR1 SEHNR and CDR2 FQNEAQ (reference sequence). The CDR3 region is CASSATGTSTDTQYF. The CDR3 DNA reads TGTGCCAGCAGCGCGACCGGGACTAGCACAGATACGCAGTATTTT.

For the CDR3, the DNA is TGTGCTAGTGGTTTGGTAGTGGCGCGGGAGAGCACCGGGGAGCTGTTTTTT. Residues: CASGLVVARESTGELFF. The chain joins TRBV12-5 to TRBJ2-2; TRBD2 agrees at 7 bases. This CDR3 spans 17 amino acids. Germline CDR1 LGHNT, CDR2 FRNRAP. J was trimmed by 4 bases and V by 0 bases; bases with no gene match: 8.

The genes are TRBV6-1 and TRBJ1-5, with 7 bases matching TRBD1. The CDR3 consists of 15 residues. Trimming removed 6 bases from V and 5 bases from J; junction bases left unmatched: 10. Per germline, CDR1 MNHNS and CDR2 SASEGT. The CDR3 spells CASRSGTARDQPQHF. The CDR3 DNA reads TGTGCCAGCAGAAGCGGGACAGCCCGTGATCAGCCCCAGCATTTT.

The chain is built from TRBV7-2 and TRBJ1-5, with 8 positions matching TRBD1. CDR1 and CDR2 from the germline V gene are SGHTA and FQGNSA. The CDR3 has 16 amino acids. V lost 3 bases and J lost 0; bases outside the gene matches: 4. CDR3 loop: CASSLTGADSNQPQHF. The CDR3 DNA reads TGTGCCAGCAGCTTGACAGGGGCGGATAGCAATCAGCCCCAGCATTTT.

V usage is TRBV28 and J usage is TRBJ2-7; the match to TRBD2 covers 8 bases. This CDR3 region has 16 residues. Germline V gene sequence: CDR1 MDHEN, CDR2 SYDVKM. With V trimmed by 4 bases and J by 6 bases, 14 bases remained unmatched. The CDR3, as DNA: TGTGCCAGCAGTTCCCCCGACAGCGGGAGATTACTCGAGCAGTACTTC. The encoded protein is CASSSPDSGRLLEQYF.

The chain carries TRBV6-2 or TRBV6-3 and TRBJ1-5; 7 bases line up with TRBD1. From germline, CDR1 is MNHEY and CDR2 SVGEGT. V lost 0 bases, J lost 4 bases, and 6 bases stayed unmatched. This CDR3 has 16 residues. The CDR3 sequence: CASSYSSVQGNQPQHF. The DNA for the CDR3 is TGTGCCAGCAGTTACTCGAGTGTACAGGGGAATCAGCCCCAGCATTTT.

This clonotype was counted only a few times. The DNA of the CDR3 is TGTGCCAGCAGTTTGACCAAAGGGACAGGGAGATCCTACAATGAGCAGTTCTTC. Protein: CASSLTKGTGRSYNEQFF. V usage is TRBV28 and J usage is TRBJ2-1; 9 bases align to TRBD1. The germline CDR1 and CDR2 sequences are MDHEN and SYDVKM. CDR3 length: 18 residues. The junction had 10 bases not matched to a gene; V was cut back by 3 bases and J by 1 base.

This clonotype was counted many times. The chain links TRBV7-8 to TRBJ2-1; D gene ambiguous. Trimming left V 1 base short and J 4 bases short, with 17 bases between. Germline V CDR1 and CDR2: SGHVS, FQNEAQ. CDR3 length equals 17 residues. This CDR3 is CASSLVTGRQTYNEQFF. In DNA form, the CDR3 reads TGTGCCAGCAGCTTAGTGACGGGCCGCCAAACTTACAATGAGCAGTTCTTC.

The CDR3 here is CASIPTGPLPLRAKNIQYF. CDR3 nucleotides: TGTGCCAGCATCCCTACAGGGCCTCTGCCATTACGAGCCAAAAACATTCAGTACTTC. V gene TRBV5-8 combines with J gene TRBJ2-4; TRBD1 might be the D (6 bases). The CDR3 is made up of 19 amino acids. CDR1 and CDR2 from the germline V gene are SGHTS and YDEGEE. The germline V and J ends were trimmed by 6 bases and 0 bases, with 25 bases remaining between them.

This clonotype occurred many times. The chain has TRBV5-6 and TRBJ1-1; no definite D call. In germline, CDR1 is SGHDT, CDR2 YYEEEE. There are 14 residues in the CDR3. Trimming removed 4 bases at V and 5 bases at J, with 15 bases between. The CDR3 DNA reads as TGTGCCAGCAGCCACGAGGTTGGGAAAACTGAAGCTTTCTTT. Its protein product is CASSHEVGKTEAFF. The whole variable domain, filled in from reference TRBV5-6 and TRBJ1-1, reads DAGVTQSPTHLIKTRGQQVTLRCSPKSGHDTVSWYQQALGQGPQFIFQYYEEEERQRGNFPDRFSGHQFPNYSSELNVNALLLGDSALYLCASSHEVGKTEAFFGQGTRLTVV.

This clonotype was counted a few times. CDR3: CSAPSGSDTQYF. The CDR3 bases are TGCAGTGCTCCCTCGGGGTCAGATACGCAGTATTTT. The chain links TRBV20-1 to TRBJ2-3, with D maybe TRBD2 (5 bases). V was trimmed by 5 bases and J by 4 bases, leaving 10 bases between them. CDR1 and CDR2 (germline): DFQATT, SNEGSKA (reference sequence). The CDR3 contains 12 residues.

The V and J genes are TRBV20-1 and TRBJ1-1; D may be TRBD1 (6 bases). The CDR3 is made up of 13 amino acids. The germline V gene has CDR1 DFQATT and CDR2 SNEGSKA (reference sequence). Trimming stripped 6 bases from V and 7 bases from J, with 18 bases between. The CDR3 reads CSAPGTGRFEAFF. Written as DNA, the CDR3 is TGCAGTGCCCCCGGAACAGGGAGATTTGAAGCTTTCTTT.

This clonotype has at least ten counts. The gene calls are TRBV7-2 and TRBJ2-1; D may be TRBD1 (6 bases). The V end lost 2 bases, the J end lost 7 bases, and 12 bases lay between the germline ends. This CDR3 is built from 14 residues. The germline V gene encodes CDR1 SGHTA and CDR2 FQGNSA. CDR3 sequence: CASSLSWQGNEQFF. The CDR3 DNA is TGTGCCAGCAGCTTATCTTGGCAGGGGAATGAGCAGTTCTTC.

This clonotype was observed a handful of times. This chain connects TRBV7-2 to TRBJ2-1; possibly TRBD1 for D (5 bases). CDR1 and CDR2 from the germline V gene are SGHTA and FQGNSA. The CDR3 is made up of 13 amino acids. V was clipped by 1 base and J by 7 bases, with 8 bases between them. This CDR3 reads CASSLGQKNEQFF. Written as DNA, the CDR3 is TGTGCCAGCAGCTTAGGACAGAAAAATGAGCAGTTCTTC. Supplemented by reference TRBV7-2 and TRBJ2-1, the full variable domain reads GAGVSQSPSNKVTEKGKDVELRCDPISGHTALYWYRQSLGQGLEFLIYFQGNSAPDKSGLPSDRFSAERTGGSVSTLTIQRTQQEDSAVYLCASSLGQKNEQFFGPGTRLTVL.